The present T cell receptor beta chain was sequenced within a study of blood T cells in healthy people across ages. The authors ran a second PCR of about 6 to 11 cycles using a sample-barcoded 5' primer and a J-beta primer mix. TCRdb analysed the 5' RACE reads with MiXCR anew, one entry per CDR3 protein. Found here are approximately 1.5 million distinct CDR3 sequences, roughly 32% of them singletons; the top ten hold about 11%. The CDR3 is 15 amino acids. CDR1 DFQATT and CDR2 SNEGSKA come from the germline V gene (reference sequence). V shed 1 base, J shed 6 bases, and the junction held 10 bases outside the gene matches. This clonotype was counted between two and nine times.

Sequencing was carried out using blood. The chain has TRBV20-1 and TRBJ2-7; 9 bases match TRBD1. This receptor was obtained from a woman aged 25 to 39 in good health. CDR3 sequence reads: CSARALTGGPFEQYF. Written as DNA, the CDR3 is TGCAGTGCTAGAGCCCTGACAGGGGGACCTTTCGAGCAGTACTTC.